Presented here are 25 T cell receptor beta chains from one specimen sequenced in a study of beta chain features in type 1 diabetes. The study, taken as a whole, reports: A moderate, significant TCRB CDR3 shortening appeared in type 1 diabetes across four CD4+ subsets.

Of the isolated RNA, all was reverse transcribed, and so the sequenced material was expressed TCRB transcripts. Profiled with immunoSEQ multiplex PCR; TCRdb holds only in-frame clones, not every one. The repertoire holds about 740,000 clones, with 13% as singletons. These receptors have no known antigen. The sequencing input was naive CD4+ T cells from blood. Receptor source: a man in his late teens or twenties with type 1 diabetes.

The chain couples TRBV5-4 to TRBJ2-1; the match to TRBD1 covers 9 bases. The germline V gene encodes CDR1 SGHNT and CDR2 YYREEE (reference sequence). V was pared by 2 bases and J by 3 bases, with 6 bases of the junction left unmatched. This CDR3 is built from 16 residues. Here the CDR3 DNA reads TGTGCCAGCAGCTTACCTGGACAGGGGTTCTACAATGAGCAGTTCTTC. Translating gives CASSLPGQGFYNEQFF.

V and J are TRBV30 and TRBJ2-5, with TRBD2 as a possible D gene (6 bases). The CDR3 contains 13 residues. CDR1 is GTSNPN, CDR2 SVGIG, per germline (reference sequence). Trimming took off 5 bases at V and 5 bases at J, with 15 bases between the two ends. In nucleotides, the CDR3 is TGTGCCTGGGGGACTGGCCCAGCGGAGACCCAGTACTTC. Its protein product is CAWGTGPAETQYF.

In this sample, this clone turned up a few times. The V call is TRBV28, the J call TRBJ2-7; D is unresolved. V was cut by 7 bases and J by 0 bases, with 10 bases left in between. Per germline, CDR1 MDHEN and CDR2 SYDVKM. The CDR3 has 13 amino acids. This chain's CDR3 is CASTTTSSYEQYF. In nucleotides, the CDR3 is TGTGCCAGCACCACGACCAGCTCCTACGAGCAGTACTTC. Full variable domain (missing parts from reference TRBV28 and TRBJ2-7): DVKVTQSSRYLVKRTGEKVFLECVQDMDHENMFWYRQDPGLGLRLIYFSYDVKMKEKGDIPEGYSVSREKKERFSLILESASTNQTSMYLCASTTTSSYEQYFGPGTRLTVT.

This clone has just a few counts. The chain joins TRBV5-4 to TRBJ1-2, with D possibly being TRBD1 (5 bases). The V and J ends lost 4 bases and 4 bases respectively, with 11 bases between them. Germline CDR1 is SGHNT and CDR2 is YYREEE (reference sequence). This CDR3 spans 13 amino acids. This CDR3 reads CASSGDRAYGYTF. The CDR3 coding sequence is TGTGCCAGCAGCGGTGACAGAGCCTATGGCTACACCTTC.

CDR3: CASSLGTGGSQYF. The CDR3 nucleotides are TGTGCCAGCAGCTTAGGGACAGGGGGCTCCCAGTACTTC. V is TRBV7-2 and J is TRBJ2-5; TRBD1 matches at 11 bases. The CDR3 is 13 residues long. The V gene end was trimmed by 1 base and the J gene end by 9 bases; junction bases not matched to a gene: 1. The germline V gene has CDR1 SGHTA and CDR2 FQGNSA.

This clone has just a few counts. The gene calls are TRBV5-1 and TRBJ2-3; 7 bases match TRBD1. Germline CDR1 is SGHRS and CDR2 is YFSETQ. The CDR3 has 16 residues. With 0 bases clipped from V and 3 bases from J, the junction kept 7 bases outside the gene matches. The CDR3 nucleotides read TGCGCCAGCAGCTTGGCCGGGACAGTCGGAACAGATACGCAGTATTTT. It specifies CASSLAGTVGTDTQYF.

This chain connects TRBV6-1 to TRBJ2-3; TRBD1 aligns across 10 bases. The trim removed 4 bases at V and 5 bases at J, leaving 6 bases unmatched. The CDR3 totals 15 residues. The germline CDR1 and CDR2 sequences are MNHNS and SASEGT. This chain's CDR3 is CASSVETGGLDTQYF. The CDR3 DNA follows: TGTGCCAGCAGTGTGGAGACAGGGGGCCTAGATACGCAGTATTTT.

There are a few counts of this clone. This chain links TRBV7-6 with TRBJ2-7, with 11 bases fitting TRBD2. Losses at the gene ends were 5 bases for V and 2 bases for J; bases not matched to a gene: 11. The CDR3 runs to 17 residues. Germline CDR1 reads SGHVS; CDR2 reads FNYEAQ. Here the CDR3 DNA reads TGTGCCAGCAGCCCCGTGCCGACTAGCGGGGCAACCTACGAGCAGTACTTC. Translating gives CASSPVPTSGATYEQYF.

The gene calls are TRBV15 and TRBJ2-5; TRBD2 is a possible D gene (6 bases). The V gene's germline CDR1 is LNHNV and CDR2 YYDKDF (reference sequence). V was cut by 3 bases and J by 2 bases, with 13 bases left in between. This CDR3 has 15 amino acids. The CDR3 spells CATSSPERAQETQYF. In DNA form, the CDR3 reads TGTGCCACCAGCAGCCCGGAGCGGGCTCAAGAGACCCAGTACTTC.

The chain uses TRBV30 and TRBJ1-5, with D unclear. Trimming cost V 2 bases and J 6 bases, with 14 bases left between them. Germline V gene sequence: CDR1 GTSNPN, CDR2 SVGIG (reference sequence). The CDR3 extends over 14 amino acids. The chain's CDR3 is CAWSPNGVTQPQHF. CDR3 DNA sequence: TGTGCCTGGAGTCCAAACGGGGTGACTCAGCCCCAGCATTTT.

This clone has more than one count but fewer than ten. The J gene is TRBJ2-5, the V gene TRBV21-1; the D call in the table, TRBD1, was not verified against the DNA. TRBV21-1 is described as a pseudogene. CDR3 size: 15 residues. CDR3 amino acids: CASSKPDRDSETQYF. CDR3 in DNA: TGTGCCAGCAGCAAACCGGACAGAGACTCCGAGACCCAGTACTTC.

The chain joins TRBV7-9 to TRBJ1-1; TRBD1 agrees at 7 bases. This CDR3 contains 14 residues. Trimming took 8 bases from V and 0 from J; bases not matched to a gene: 6. Per the germline V gene, CDR1 is SEHNR and CDR2 is FQNEAQ (reference sequence). CDR3: CASLEQGLNTEAFF. CDR3 coding DNA: TGTGCCAGCCTCGAACAGGGGTTGAACACTGAAGCTTTCTTT.

This clone has just a few counts. This chain connects TRBV29-1 to TRBJ1-2, with 8 bases fitting TRBD1. The CDR3 contains 13 residues. V gave up 3 bases and J gave up 8 bases; unmatched junction bases: 8. Germline V lookup: CDR1 SQVTM, CDR2 ANQGSEA. CDR3 residues: CSVDRTGFGGYTF. The CDR3 DNA follows: TGCAGCGTTGACCGGACAGGGTTTGGCGGCTACACCTTC.

This clone was counted between two and nine times. The genes are TRBV30 and TRBJ1-1; D unresolved. The V end lost 3 bases, the J end lost 4 bases, and 6 bases lay between the germline ends. CDR1 GTSNPN and CDR2 SVGIG come from the germline V gene (reference sequence). The CDR3 is 11 amino acids. CDR3 sequence: CAWRGVTEAFF. The CDR3 bases are TGTGCCTGGAGGGGAGTCACTGAAGCTTTCTTT.

This rearrangement joins TRBV30 to TRBJ2-5; D remains unclear. The end of the DNA is better explained by TRBJ2-7, so the J call may be wrong. This CDR3 spans 11 amino acids. CDR1 and CDR2 (germline): GTSNPN, SVGIG (reference sequence). In nucleotides, the CDR3 is TGTGCCTGGAGTCCCCAATACGAGCAGTACTTC. Translated: CAWSPQYEQYF.

This clone was seen a few times. The chain joins TRBV9 to TRBJ1-4; no definite D call. V lost 3 bases, J lost 5 bases, and 11 bases lay in between. This CDR3 region has 14 residues. The germline V gene has CDR1 SGDLS and CDR2 YYNGEE. The CDR3 spells CASSADPGNEKLFF. The DNA for the CDR3 is TGTGCCAGCAGCGCAGACCCAGGAAATGAAAAACTGTTTTTT.

V and J are TRBV30 and TRBJ1-5, with 8 bases aligning to TRBD1. The CDR3 runs 16 residues. Germline V gene lookup returns CDR1 GTSNPN and CDR2 SVGIG (reference sequence). V shed 2 bases, J shed 0 bases, and the junction held 6 bases outside the gene matches. The DNA of the CDR3 is TGTGCCTGGAGTCCCTCGACAGGGGTTAGCAATCAGCCCCAGCATTTT. Its translation is CAWSPSTGVSNQPQHF.

J is TRBJ1-2 and V is TRBV30; no firm D call. CDR1 is GTSNPN and CDR2 is SVGIG in the germline V gene (reference sequence). The length of the CDR3 is 13 residues. CDR3 sequence: CARRARFNYGYTF. The DNA of the CDR3 is TGTGCTCGCCGCGCTCGCTTTAACTATGGCTACACCTTC.

This clone occurred a few times. The CDR3 protein is CASSEGQFSSSYEQYF. CDR3 nucleotide sequence: TGTGCCAGCAGTGAGGGACAGTTTTCTAGCTCCTACGAGCAGTACTTC. This chain connects TRBV6-1 to TRBJ2-7, with 7 bases matching TRBD1. CDR1 is MNHNS and CDR2 is SASEGT in the germline V gene. This CDR3 has 16 residues. J was trimmed by 0 bases and V by 3 bases; bases with no gene match: 8.

The genes are TRBV4-1 and TRBJ1-2; tentatively, D is TRBD1 (6 bases). Germline V gives CDR1 MGHRA, CDR2 YSYEKL. Between the trimmed V and J ends, which lost 0 bases and 8 bases, there was a span of 19 bases. The CDR3 covers 16 residues. As DNA, the CDR3 is TGCGCCAGCAGCCAAGAGGTACAGGGACTAACGGCGGGCTACACCTTC. This encodes CASSQEVQGLTAGYTF.

The chain is built from TRBV7-3 and TRBJ1-2, with D unclear. Between the trimmed V and J ends, which lost 3 bases and 5 bases, there was a span of 10 bases. The CDR3 runs to 13 residues. Germline CDR1 is SGHTA and CDR2 is FQGTGA. In DNA form, the CDR3 reads TGTGCCAGCAGCTTTAAGGGAGGTTATGGCTACACCTTC. It is translated as CASSFKGGYGYTF.

A word on this clone: Other DNA sequences in the sample encode the same CDR3. The chain uses TRBV20-1 and TRBJ2-3; D is undetermined. Germline loops: CDR1 DFQATT, CDR2 SNEGSKA (reference sequence). Trimming took 6 bases from V and 5 from J, leaving 3 bases between them. This CDR3 has 9 amino acids. The CDR3 sequence is CSAGDTQYF. As DNA, the CDR3 is TGCAGTGCAGGAGATACGCAGTATTTT.

This clone came up a few times. CDR3 nucleotide sequence: TGTGCCTGGAGTGGGCTGCCCACGCAGTATTTT. Its protein product is CAWSGLPTQYF. The rearrangement links TRBV30 to TRBJ2-3, with unresolved D. The CDR3 contains 11 residues. The germline V and J ends were trimmed by 1 base and 9 bases, with 8 bases remaining between them. Germline V gene data show CDR1 as GTSNPN and CDR2 as SVGIG (reference sequence).

This clone was counted only a few times. This chain's CDR3 is CASSLVGQGPDTQYF. CDR3 bases: TGCGCCAGCAGCTTGGTCGGGCAGGGTCCAGATACGCAGTATTTT. This chain links TRBV5-1 with TRBJ2-3, with D possibly being TRBD1 (5 bases). V was cut by 0 bases and J by 4 bases, with 12 bases left in between. The germline V gene encodes CDR1 SGHRS and CDR2 YFSETQ. The CDR3 covers 15 residues.

This clone was picked up a small number of times. The chain joins TRBV18 to TRBJ2-1; D is ambiguous. There are 14 residues in the CDR3. Germline CDR1 KGHSH, CDR2 LQKENI. V lost 2 bases and J lost 5, with 10 bases in between. The CDR3 DNA reads TGTGCCAGCTCACCAATAGTATCAAACAATGAGCAGTTCTTC. Protein product: CASSPIVSNNEQFF.